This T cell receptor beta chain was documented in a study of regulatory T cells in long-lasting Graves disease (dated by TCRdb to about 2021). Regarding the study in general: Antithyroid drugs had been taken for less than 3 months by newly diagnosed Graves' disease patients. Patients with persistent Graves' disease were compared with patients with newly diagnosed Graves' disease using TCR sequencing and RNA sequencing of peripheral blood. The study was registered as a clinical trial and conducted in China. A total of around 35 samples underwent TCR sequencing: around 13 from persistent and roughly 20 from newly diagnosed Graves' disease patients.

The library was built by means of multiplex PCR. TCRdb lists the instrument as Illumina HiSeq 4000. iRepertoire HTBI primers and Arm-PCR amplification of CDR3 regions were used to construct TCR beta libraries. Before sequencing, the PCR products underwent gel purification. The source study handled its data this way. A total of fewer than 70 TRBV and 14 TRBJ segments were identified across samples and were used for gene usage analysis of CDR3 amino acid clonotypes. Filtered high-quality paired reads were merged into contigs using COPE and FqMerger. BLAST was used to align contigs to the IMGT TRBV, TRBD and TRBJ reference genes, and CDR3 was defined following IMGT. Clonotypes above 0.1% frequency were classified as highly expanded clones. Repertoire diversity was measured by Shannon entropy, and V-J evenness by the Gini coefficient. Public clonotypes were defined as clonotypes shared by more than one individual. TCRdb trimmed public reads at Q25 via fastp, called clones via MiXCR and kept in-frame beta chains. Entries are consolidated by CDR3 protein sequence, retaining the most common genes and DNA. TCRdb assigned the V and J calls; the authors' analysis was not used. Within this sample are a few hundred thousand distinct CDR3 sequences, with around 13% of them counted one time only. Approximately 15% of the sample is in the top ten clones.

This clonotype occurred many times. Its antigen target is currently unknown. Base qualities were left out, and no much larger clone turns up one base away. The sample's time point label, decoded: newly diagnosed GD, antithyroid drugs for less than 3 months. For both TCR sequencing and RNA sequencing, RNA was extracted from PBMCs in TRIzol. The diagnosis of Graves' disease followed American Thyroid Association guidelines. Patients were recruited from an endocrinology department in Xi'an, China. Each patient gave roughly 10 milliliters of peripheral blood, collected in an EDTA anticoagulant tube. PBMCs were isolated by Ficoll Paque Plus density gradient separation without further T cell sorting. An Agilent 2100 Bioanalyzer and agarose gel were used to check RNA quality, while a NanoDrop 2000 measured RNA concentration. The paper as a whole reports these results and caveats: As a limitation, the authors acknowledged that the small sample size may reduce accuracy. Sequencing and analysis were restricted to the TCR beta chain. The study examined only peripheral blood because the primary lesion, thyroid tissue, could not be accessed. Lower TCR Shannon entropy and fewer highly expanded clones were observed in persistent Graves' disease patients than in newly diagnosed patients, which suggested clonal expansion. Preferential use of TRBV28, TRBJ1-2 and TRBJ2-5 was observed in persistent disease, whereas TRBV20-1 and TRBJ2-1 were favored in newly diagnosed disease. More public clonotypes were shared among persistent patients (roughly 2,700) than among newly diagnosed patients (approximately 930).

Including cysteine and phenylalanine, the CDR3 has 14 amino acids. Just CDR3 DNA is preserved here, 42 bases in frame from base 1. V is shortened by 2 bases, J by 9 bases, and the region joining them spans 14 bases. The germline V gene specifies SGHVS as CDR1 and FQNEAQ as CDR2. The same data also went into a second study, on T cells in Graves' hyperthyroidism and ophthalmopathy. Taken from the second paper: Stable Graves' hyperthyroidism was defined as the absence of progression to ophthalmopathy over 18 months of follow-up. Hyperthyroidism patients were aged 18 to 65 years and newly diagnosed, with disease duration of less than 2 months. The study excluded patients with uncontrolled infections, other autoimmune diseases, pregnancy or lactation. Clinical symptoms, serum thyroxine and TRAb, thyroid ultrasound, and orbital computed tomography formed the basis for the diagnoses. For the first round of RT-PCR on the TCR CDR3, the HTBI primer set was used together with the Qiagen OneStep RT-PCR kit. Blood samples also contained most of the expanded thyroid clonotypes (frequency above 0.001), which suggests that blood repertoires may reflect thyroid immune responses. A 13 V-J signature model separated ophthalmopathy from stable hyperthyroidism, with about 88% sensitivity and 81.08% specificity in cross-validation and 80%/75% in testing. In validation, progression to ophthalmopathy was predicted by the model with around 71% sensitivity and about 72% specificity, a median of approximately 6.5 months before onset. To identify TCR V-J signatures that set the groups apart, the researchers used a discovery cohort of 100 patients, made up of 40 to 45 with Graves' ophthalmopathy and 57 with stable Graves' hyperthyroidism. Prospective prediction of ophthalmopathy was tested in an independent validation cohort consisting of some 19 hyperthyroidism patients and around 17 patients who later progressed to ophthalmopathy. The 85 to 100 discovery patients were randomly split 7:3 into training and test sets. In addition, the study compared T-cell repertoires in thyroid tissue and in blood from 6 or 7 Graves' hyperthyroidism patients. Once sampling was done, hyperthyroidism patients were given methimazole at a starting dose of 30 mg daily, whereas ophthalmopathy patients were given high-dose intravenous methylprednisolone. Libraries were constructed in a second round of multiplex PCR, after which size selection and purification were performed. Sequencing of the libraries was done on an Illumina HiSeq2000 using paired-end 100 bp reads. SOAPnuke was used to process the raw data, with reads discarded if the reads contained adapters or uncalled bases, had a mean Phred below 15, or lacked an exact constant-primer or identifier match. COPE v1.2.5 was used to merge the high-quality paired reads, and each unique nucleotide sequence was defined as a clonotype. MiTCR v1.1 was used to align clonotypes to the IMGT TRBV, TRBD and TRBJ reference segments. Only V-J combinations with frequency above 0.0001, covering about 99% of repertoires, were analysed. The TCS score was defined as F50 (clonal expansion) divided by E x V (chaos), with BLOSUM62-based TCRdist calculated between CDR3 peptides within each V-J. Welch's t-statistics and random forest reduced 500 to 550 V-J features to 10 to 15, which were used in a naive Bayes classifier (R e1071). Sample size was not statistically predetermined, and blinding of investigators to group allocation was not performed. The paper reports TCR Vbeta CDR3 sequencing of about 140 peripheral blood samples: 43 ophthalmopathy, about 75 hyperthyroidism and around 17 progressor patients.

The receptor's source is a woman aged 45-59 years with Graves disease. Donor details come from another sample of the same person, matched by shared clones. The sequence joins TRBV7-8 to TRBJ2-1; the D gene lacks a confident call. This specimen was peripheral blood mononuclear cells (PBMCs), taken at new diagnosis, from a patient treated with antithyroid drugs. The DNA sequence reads TGTGCCAGCAGCTTAAGGCGCCTAGTCGGTGAGCAGTTCTTC. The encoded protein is CASSLRRLVGEQFF.